One sample yielded the 18 T cell receptor beta chains listed below, sequenced in a study of T cells in Graves' hyperthyroidism and ophthalmopathy (dated by TCRdb to about 2019). Library preparation used multiplex PCR. Sequencing instrument: Illumina HiSeq 2000. The TCR beta CDR3 regions were amplified from the RNA transcripts. For the first round of RT-PCR on the TCR CDR3, the HTBI primer set was used together with the Qiagen OneStep RT-PCR kit. In-frame beta chains were kept once TCRdb had trimmed the public reads at Q25 with fastp and called clones with MiXCR. Every CDR3 protein is listed once, alongside the most common genes and DNA of its rows. The sample data list approximately 560,000 distinct CDR3 sequences, and around 46% of these were observed just once. About 7.8% of the sample rests with the top ten. The sample comprised peripheral blood or thyroid tissue (not recorded which). These TCRs come from a woman in her late teens or twenties with Graves' hyperthyroidism. Donor details come from another sample of the same person, matched by shared clones.

The chain employs TRBV10-3 and TRBJ1-1; no definite D call. Germline V gene data show CDR1 as ENHRY and CDR2 as SYGVKD. The CDR3 is made up of 16 amino acids. V was shortened by 10 bases and J by 7 bases, with 28 bases between the two germline ends. The CDR3 DNA sequence: TGTGCCAGCAGAGCCCCGGCGACCGGAGGTAGCGGTGAAGCTTTCTTT. It translates to CASRAPATGGSGEAFF.

The chain is built from TRBV12-3 or TRBV12-4 and TRBJ2-5; D might be TRBD1 (6 bases). Trimming took 11 bases from V and 2 from J, leaving 21 bases between them. CDR3 length equals 15 residues. The CDR3 is CASSNSGTNQETQYF. CDR3 coding DNA: TGTGCCTCTAGTAATTCCGGGACAAATCAAGAGACCCAGTACTTC.

CDR3 loop: CASSLGDSSLGGQYF. Here the CDR3 DNA reads TGTGCCAGCAGCTTGGGTGACAGCTCCCTGGGTGGGCAGTACTTC. This chain joins TRBV5-8 and TRBJ2-7; the D gene is possibly TRBD1 (5 bases). The germline V gene has CDR1 SGHTS and CDR2 YDEGEE. The CDR3 is made up of 15 amino acids. The V end lost 0 bases, the J end lost 9 bases, and 19 bases lay between the germline ends. Combining the CDR3 with reference TRBV5-8 and TRBJ2-7 gives the whole variable domain EAGVTQSPTHLIKTRGQQATLRCSPISGHTSVYWYQQALGLGLQFLLWYDEGEERNRGNFPPRFSGRQFPNYSSELNVNALELEDSALYLCASSLGDSSLGGQYFGPGTRLTVT.

This clonotype was seen only a few times. The V and J genes are TRBV2 and TRBJ2-5, with 7 bases that match TRBD2. V lost 6 bases and J lost 1; bases outside the gene matches: 2. The germline V gene has CDR1 SNHLY and CDR2 FYNNEI. The CDR3 extends over 13 amino acids. DNA for the CDR3: TGTGCCAGCAGGGGGAGGGGCCAAGAGACCCAGTACTTC. Amino acid sequence: CASRGRGQETQYF.

The chain is built from TRBV29-1 and TRBJ1-2; the match to TRBD1 covers 7 bases. Losses at the gene ends were 4 bases for V and 0 bases for J; bases not matched to a gene: 5. The CDR3 sequence is 14 residues long. Germline V gives CDR1 SQVTM, CDR2 ANQGSEA. The CDR3 spells CSVVGDSSNYGYTF. For the CDR3, the DNA is TGCAGCGTTGTAGGGGACAGTTCTAACTATGGCTACACCTTC.

CDR3 sequence reads: CASSPPLTENEKLFF. The CDR3 coding sequence is TGTGCCAGCAGCCCTCCCCTGACAGAAAATGAAAAACTGTTTTTT. The genes are TRBV7-9 and TRBJ1-4; a weak D match, TRBD1 (5 bases). CDR1 SEHNR and CDR2 FQNEAQ come from the germline V gene (reference sequence). The CDR3 has 15 residues. V shed 5 bases and J shed 5 bases, with 15 bases lying between them.

The CDR3 region is CASKDRAWEKLFF. The CDR3 DNA reads as TGTGCCAGCAAGGACAGGGCTTGGGAAAAACTGTTTTTT. This chain connects TRBV2 to TRBJ1-4; TRBD1 agrees at 8 bases. Germline CDR1 and CDR2: SNHLY and FYNNEI. CDR3 length equals 13 residues. J lost 8 bases, V lost 7 bases, and 6 bases had no gene match. The full variable domain, with the rest looked up from reference TRBV2 and TRBJ1-4, is EPEVTQTPSHQVTQMGQEVILRCVPISNHLYFYWYRQILGQKVEFLVSFYNNEISEKSEIFDDQFSVERPDGSNFTLKIRSTKLEDSAMYFCASKDRAWEKLFFGSGTQLSVL.

On this clonotype: Its ends do not fully match the called genes, so a read error is possible. The genes are TRBV19 and TRBJ2-7, with 8 bases fitting TRBD1. Germline CDR1 is LNHDA and CDR2 is SQIVND (reference sequence). The CDR3 extends over 14 amino acids. The CDR3: CASSPDRATYEQCF. The CDR3 DNA follows: TGTGCCAGTAGTCCGGACAGGGCAACCTACGAGCAGTGCTTC.

In its sample, this clonotype was seen many times. This chain connects TRBV15 to TRBJ1-2; D is uncertain. CDR1 is LNHNV, CDR2 YYDKDF, per germline (reference sequence). The ends were cut back, 1 base at V and 4 bases at J, with 10 bases in the middle. The CDR3 extends over 14 amino acids. The CDR3 sequence is CATSRGSRIYGYTF. CDR3 coding DNA: TGTGCCACCAGCAGAGGCTCCAGAATCTATGGCTACACCTTC. The full variable domain, with the rest looked up from reference TRBV15 and TRBJ1-2, is DAMVIQNPRYQVTQFGKPVTLSCSQTLNHNVMYWYQQKSSQAPKLLFHYYDKDFNNEADTPDNFQSRRPNTSFCFLDIRSPGLGDTAMYLCATSRGSRIYGYTFGSGTRLTVV.

This chain joins TRBV7-8 and TRBJ2-7, with TRBD2 as a possible D gene (5 bases). This CDR3 spans 14 amino acids. Deletions cut 8 bases from V and 4 bases from J, with 18 bases between. The germline gives CDR1 SGHVS, CDR2 FQNEAQ. The CDR3 reads CASGTDWWQYEQYF. The DNA of the CDR3 is TGTGCCAGCGGCACGGACTGGTGGCAGTACGAGCAGTACTTC.

There are a few counts of this clonotype. The chain combines TRBV7-3 with TRBJ2-7; tentative D call: TRBD2 (6 bases). The CDR3 runs to 17 residues. Germline-derived CDR1 and CDR2 are SGHTA and FQGTGA. Trimming took 1 base from V and 0 from J, leaving 16 bases between them. This CDR3 is CASSLRGGTLSSYEQYF. CDR3 sequence (DNA): TGTGCCAGCAGCTTAAGGGGTGGGACTCTCAGCTCCTACGAGCAGTACTTC. Together with reference TRBV7-3 and TRBJ2-7, the CDR3 gives the full variable domain: GAGVSQTPSNKVTEKGKYVELRCDPISGHTALYWYRQSLGQGPEFLIYFQGTGAADDSGLPNDRFFAVRPEGSVSTLKIQRTERGDSAVYLCASSLRGGTLSSYEQYFGPGTRLTVT.

This clonotype was detected only a few times. The rearrangement links TRBV19 to TRBJ1-2; 11 bases align to TRBD1. The CDR3 runs to 14 residues. The J segment lost 3 bases and the V segment lost 6 bases, leaving 3 bases of the junction unmatched. Germline V gene sequence: CDR1 LNHDA, CDR2 SQIVND (reference sequence). The CDR3 reads CASSRTGGYYGYTF. The DNA for the CDR3 is TGTGCCAGTAGCAGGACAGGGGGCTACTATGGCTACACCTTC.

The chain has TRBV10-1 and TRBJ1-1, with TRBD1 as a possible D gene (5 bases). CDR3 size: 13 residues. V lost 0 bases and J lost 8, with 10 bases in between. Germline loops: CDR1 WNHNN, CDR2 SYGVQD (reference sequence). The CDR3 is CASSESWGGEAFF. As DNA, the CDR3 is TGCGCCAGCAGTGAGTCGTGGGGGGGGGAAGCTTTCTTT.

The genes are TRBV29-1 and TRBJ1-4, with 7 bases fitting TRBD1. Germline values: CDR1 SQVTM, CDR2 ANQGSEA. The CDR3 spans 14 residues. Germline trimming cut 6 bases from V and 4 bases from J; bases unmatched to any gene: 8. DNA of the CDR3: TGCAGCGTCGCTCCCGGGACAGTTAATGAAAAACTGTTTTTT. Protein product: CSVAPGTVNEKLFF. Drawing the rest from reference TRBV29-1 and TRBJ1-4, the complete variable domain is SAVISQKPSRDICQRGTSLTIQCQVDSQVTMMFWYRQQPGQSLTLIATANQGSEATYESGFVIDKFPISRPNLTFSTLTVSNMSPEDSSIYLCSVAPGTVNEKLFFGSGTQLSVL.

The chain has TRBV20-1 and TRBJ1-2; perhaps TRBD1 as D (5 bases). From germline, CDR1 is DFQATT and CDR2 SNEGSKA (reference sequence). V shed 4 bases and J shed 7 bases, with 19 bases lying between them. The CDR3 runs to 14 residues. The CDR3: CSAILGLTRGGYTF. The CDR3 coding sequence is TGCAGTGCTATTCTGGGCCTAACTAGGGGTGGCTACACCTTC.

The V gene is TRBV20-1, the J gene TRBJ2-5; TRBD2 is a possible D gene (6 bases). The CDR3 has 14 amino acids. The germline V gene encodes CDR1 DFQATT and CDR2 SNEGSKA (reference sequence). With 2 bases removed from V and 2 bases from J, the gap between germline ends came to 12 bases. As DNA, the CDR3 is TGCAGTGCTAGATACGGGAGAAATCAAGAGACCCAGTACTTC. Protein product: CSARYGRNQETQYF.

The chain couples TRBV20-1 to TRBJ1-4, with D perhaps TRBD1 (6 bases). Germline V CDR1 and CDR2: DFQATT, SNEGSKA (reference sequence). Trimming left V 5 bases short and J 8 bases short, with 9 bases between. The CDR3 is 11 residues long. Here the CDR3 reads CSAAGVEKLFF. The CDR3 DNA is TGCAGTGCTGCAGGGGTAGAAAAACTGTTTTTT.

The rearrangement links TRBV29-1 to TRBJ1-1, with a tentative D call TRBD1 (5 bases). Germline assignment: CDR1 SQVTM and CDR2 ANQGSEA. Trimming took off 3 bases at V and 5 bases at J, with 19 bases between the two ends. CDR3 length equals 15 residues. In DNA form, the CDR3 reads TGCAGCGTTGACGGGGGGACGGCTCTGTTTACTGAAGCTTTCTTT. Protein: CSVDGGTALFTEAFF.